Following are 2 T cell receptor beta chains from one sample sequenced in a study of brain metastases from non-small cell lung cancer. Sequencing was performed with immunoSEQ multiplex PCR; in TCRdb, only in-frame clones are kept and a portion is missing. Seen here are about 700 clones, 70% to 90% observed once, and the top ten hold around 9.9%. The material sequenced was tumor-adjacent normal tissue. The receptor set was obtained from a donor at least 40 years old with non-small cell lung cancer.

This clone was detected once. The CDR3 reads CASSSESNNQPQHF. CDR3 nucleotide sequence: TGTGCCAGCAGTTCCGAAAGTAACAATCAGCCCCAGCATTTT. V usage is TRBV6-1 and J usage is TRBJ1-5; the D is unclear. The V end was cut by 5 bases, the J end by 3 bases, with 11 bases between. The germline V gene encodes CDR1 MNHNS and CDR2 SASEGT. The length of the CDR3 is 14 residues.

The chain is built from TRBV3-1 (or the pseudogene TRBV3-2) and TRBJ2-7, with D unresolved. The CDR3 extends over 13 amino acids. Trimming cost V 2 bases and J 6 bases, with 11 bases left between them. Germline loops: CDR1 LGHDT, CDR2 YNNKEL (reference sequence). The CDR3 here is CASSQRTPPEQYF. DNA for the CDR3: TGTGCCAGCAGCCAACGAACCCCCCCCGAGCAGTACTTC.